The 30 T cell receptor beta chains given below trace back to one sample, sequenced in a study of shared clonotypes between healthy human individuals. Profiled with immunoSEQ multiplex PCR; TCRdb holds only in-frame clones, not every one. The sample holds some 1,600,000 clones, 95% to 99% seen once. The sequenced sample was naive CD4+ T cells sorted from blood. Subset: CD45RA+ positively selected. These receptors all come from a man aged 30 to 39 in good health.

A note on this clone: Other DNA sequences in this sample translate to the same CDR3. The chain links TRBV28 to TRBJ1-5, with no clear D. Germline V gives CDR1 MDHEN, CDR2 SYDVKM. This CDR3 has 12 amino acids. Trimming took off 2 bases at V and 7 bases at J, with 6 bases between the two ends. CDR3 region: CASSLPYQPQHF. CDR3 coding DNA: TGTGCCAGCAGTTTACCGTACCAGCCCCAGCATTTT.

The chain joins TRBV5-1 to TRBJ2-7, with D maybe TRBD1 (5 bases). Between the trimmed V and J ends, which lost 1 base and 1 base, there was a span of 9 bases. The CDR3 sequence is 14 residues long. Germline CDR1 is SGHRS and CDR2 is YFSETQ. In DNA, the CDR3 is TGCGCCAGCAGCTTGAATGACAGATCCTACGAGCAGTACTTC. This translates into CASSLNDRSYEQYF. Combining the CDR3 with reference TRBV5-1 and TRBJ2-7 gives the whole variable domain KAGVTQTPRYLIKTRGQQVTLSCSPISGHRSVSWYQQTPGQGLQFLFEYFSETQRNKGNFPGRFSGRQFSNSRSEMNVSTLELGDSALYLCASSLNDRSYEQYFGPGTRLTVT.

The chain carries TRBV6-5 and TRBJ1-2; tentatively, D is TRBD1 (6 bases). This CDR3 is 14 amino acids long. The V and J ends lost 6 bases and 5 bases respectively, with 16 bases between them. CDR1 is MNHEY, CDR2 SVGAGI, per germline. The CDR3 nucleotides read TGTGCCAGCAGCCGTGCTCCTACAGGGTATGGCTACACCTTC. It translates to CASSRAPTGYGYTF.

This chain links TRBV7-6 with TRBJ2-7; TRBD2 aligns across 14 bases. V gave up 5 bases and J gave up 5 bases; unmatched junction bases: 11. The germline gives CDR1 SGHVS, CDR2 FNYEAQ. CDR3 length equals 17 residues. The CDR3 loop is CASSPLTSGRARDEQYF. CDR3 nucleotides: TGTGCCAGCAGCCCCTTGACTAGCGGGAGGGCCCGGGACGAGCAGTACTTC.

This chain uses TRBV18 with TRBJ2-3, with D perhaps TRBD2 (5 bases). Germline values: CDR1 KGHSH, CDR2 LQKENI. V dropped 9 bases and J dropped 8 bases, with 21 bases sitting between them. This CDR3 has 14 amino acids. The CDR3 loop reads CASRFGLAPGTQYF. DNA of the CDR3: TGTGCCAGTCGGTTTGGTCTAGCCCCGGGTACGCAGTATTTT.

The genes are TRBV5-4 and TRBJ2-5; 7 nucleotides agree with TRBD1. CDR3 size: 14 residues. Per the germline V gene, CDR1 is SGHNT and CDR2 is YYREEE (reference sequence). V lost 2 bases to trimming and J lost 5 bases; unmatched junction nucleotides: 6. CDR3 region: CASSFRQGDETQYF. CDR3 DNA sequence: TGTGCCAGCAGCTTTCGACAGGGTGACGAGACCCAGTACTTC.

This chain uses TRBV11-2 with TRBJ2-2, with D unresolved. This CDR3 spans 17 amino acids. CDR1 and CDR2 (germline): SGHAT, FQNNGV. V was pared by 5 bases and J by 0 bases, with 16 bases between. In nucleotides, the CDR3 is TGTGCCAGCAGCCGTCTCCTGACGGAACCGAACACCGGGGAGCTGTTTTTT. Its protein product is CASSRLLTEPNTGELFF.

This sequence joins TRBV7-9 and TRBJ2-5; TRBD1 matches 7 bases. Germline CDR1 SEHNR, CDR2 FQNEAQ (reference sequence). After removal of 5 bases from V and 3 bases from J, the junction contained 9 bases not matched to a gene. The CDR3 runs 15 residues. The DNA for the CDR3 is TGTGCCAGCAGCCAATGGACAGGTGGGGAAGAGACCCAGTACTTC. This gives the protein CASSQWTGGEETQYF.

CDR3 protein: CARPGTSEYNEQFF. The CDR3 nucleotides read TGCGCCAGGCCCGGGACTAGCGAATACAATGAGCAGTTCTTC. V usage is TRBV23-1 and J usage is TRBJ2-1, with 10 bases lining up with TRBD2. TRBV23-1 is marked as an open reading frame, function uncertain. V trimming: 9 bases; J trimming: 4 bases; junction bases outside the gene matches: 6. CDR3 length: 14 amino acids.

The genes are TRBV5-6 and TRBJ1-2; D unclear. The V and J ends lost 0 bases and 6 bases respectively, with 9 bases between them. This CDR3 spans 13 amino acids. Germline V gene data show CDR1 as SGHDT and CDR2 as YYEEEE. The DNA for the CDR3 is TGTGCCAGCAGCTTGGCCGGGGATCATGGCTACACCTTC. This codes for CASSLAGDHGYTF.

With regard to this clone: The same CDR3 arises from other DNA sequences in this sample as well. V and J are TRBV19 and TRBJ2-5, with 9 bases that match TRBD1. This CDR3 contains 13 residues. Germline loops: CDR1 LNHDA, CDR2 SQIVND (reference sequence). Germline trimming cut 7 bases from V and 1 base from J; bases unmatched to any gene: 1. As DNA, the CDR3 is TGTGCCAGTAACAGGGGGCGCCAAGAGACCCAGTACTTC. It yields the protein CASNRGRQETQYF. Variable domain in full (rest from reference TRBV19 and TRBJ2-5): DGGITQSPKYLFRKEGQNVTLSCEQNLNHDAMYWYRQDPGQGLRLIYYSQIVNDFQKGDIAEGYSVSREKKESFPLTVTSAQKNPTAFYLCASNRGRQETQYFGPGTRLLVL.

A word on this clone: Other DNA sequences in the sample encode the same CDR3. This rearrangement joins TRBV2 to TRBJ2-1, with a weak D call TRBD2 (5 bases). The CDR3 covers 11 residues. Germline V CDR1 and CDR2: SNHLY, FYNNEI. V shed 6 bases and J shed 5 bases, with 5 bases lying between them. In nucleotides, the CDR3 is TGTGCCAGCAGCGGGAACAATGAGCAGTTCTTC. Encoded protein: CASSGNNEQFF.

The chain joins TRBV4-3 to TRBJ2-7; 10 nucleotides align to TRBD2. The CDR3 totals 14 residues. The V and J ends lost 2 bases and 3 bases, in that order; junction bases with no gene match: 1. Per the germline V gene, CDR1 is LGHNA and CDR2 is YSLEER. The CDR3 nucleotides read TGCGCCAGCAGCCAACAGCGGGAGGGCTACGAGCAGTACTTC. It translates to CASSQQREGYEQYF.

This chain links TRBV5-6 with TRBJ1-3, with 7 bases identical to TRBD1. After removal of 4 bases from V and 0 bases from J, the junction contained 7 bases not matched to a gene. CDR1 SGHDT and CDR2 YYEEEE come from the germline V gene. CDR3 length: 16 amino acids. The CDR3 here is CASSRQGQFSGNTIYF. The CDR3, as DNA: TGTGCCAGCAGCAGACAGGGACAGTTCTCTGGAAACACCATATATTTT. Using reference TRBV5-6 and TRBJ1-3 for the parts outside the CDR3, the full variable domain is DAGVTQSPTHLIKTRGQQVTLRCSPKSGHDTVSWYQQALGQGPQFIFQYYEEEERQRGNFPDRFSGHQFPNYSSELNVNALLLGDSALYLCASSRQGQFSGNTIYFGEGSWLTVV.

V is TRBV29-1 and J is TRBJ1-5; TRBD1 might be the D (6 bases). The length of the CDR3 is 13 residues. Trimming shortened V by 6 bases and J by 3 bases, and 12 bases separated the two germline ends. Germline CDR1 is SQVTM and CDR2 is ANQGSEA. The CDR3 here is CSVAGTHNQPQHF. CDR3 bases: TGCAGCGTCGCCGGGACACACAATCAGCCCCAGCATTTT.

This clone appeared once. This chain joins TRBV4-3 and TRBJ2-3, with D maybe TRBD1 (5 bases). Germline V gene lookup returns CDR1 LGHNA and CDR2 YSLEER. The length of the CDR3 is 16 residues. Trimming took off 4 bases at V and 0 bases at J, with 14 bases between the two ends. The CDR3 reads CASSPRQRQSTDTQYF. In DNA, the CDR3 is TGCGCCAGCAGCCCCAGGCAGCGACAGAGCACAGATACGCAGTATTTT.

The V and J genes are TRBV7-2 and TRBJ2-7, with 10 bases that match TRBD2. There are 16 residues in the CDR3. Per the germline V gene, CDR1 is SGHTA and CDR2 is FQGNSA. The junction had 12 bases not matched to a gene; V was cut back by 6 bases and J by 4 bases. In nucleotides, the CDR3 is TGTGCCAGCAGTCAAAGAGGAGGTAGCGGGGGGTACGAGCAGTACTTC. Translated: CASSQRGGSGGYEQYF.

Comments on this clone: Other DNA sequences within the sample encode an identical CDR3. This chain connects TRBV18 to TRBJ2-3; 9 bases map to TRBD2. Trimming cost V 3 bases and J 1 base; bases outside gene matches: 2. In germline, CDR1 is KGHSH, CDR2 LQKENI. The CDR3 covers 15 residues. The CDR3, as DNA: TGTGCCAGCTCACCGAGACTAGCGGGCACAGATACGCAGTATTTT. This gives the protein CASSPRLAGTDTQYF.

DNA for the CDR3: TGTGCCAGCAGCACCCGGACAGGGGGGGAGACCCAGTACTTC. Its protein product is CASSTRTGGETQYF. The J gene is TRBJ2-5, the V gene TRBV7-9; 10 bases map to TRBD1. The ends lost 5 bases at V and 5 bases at J; junction bases unmatched: 5. CDR1 and CDR2 (germline): SEHNR, FQNEAQ (reference sequence). This CDR3 comprises 14 residues.

The gene calls are TRBV6-4 and TRBJ2-2; no firm D call. The V and J ends lost 3 bases and 6 bases respectively, with 11 bases between them. The CDR3 loop spans 14 amino acids. CDR1 is MRHNA, CDR2 SNTAGT, per germline. Written as DNA, the CDR3 is TGTGCCAGCAGTGAAATATCTGGGGCCGGGGAGCTGTTTTTT. Translation: CASSEISGAGELFF.

The rearrangement links TRBV10-1 to TRBJ2-1, with 11 bases identical to TRBD2. CDR1 is WNHNN and CDR2 is SYGVQD in the germline V gene (reference sequence). The CDR3 contains 15 residues. The junction had 5 bases not matched to a gene; V was cut back by 4 bases and J by 6 bases. For the CDR3, the DNA is TGCGCCAGCAGTGTTAGCGGGAGGGGGCTCAATGAGCAGTTCTTC. Protein: CASSVSGRGLNEQFF.

The rearrangement uses TRBV5-1 and TRBJ2-3; D not certain. The CDR3 has 14 residues. The ends were cut back, 1 base at V and 0 bases at J, with 6 bases in the middle. Germline values: CDR1 SGHRS, CDR2 YFSETQ. As DNA, the CDR3 is TGCGCCAGCAGCTTGATTGGGAGCACAGATACGCAGTATTTT. This sequence encodes CASSLIGSTDTQYF. The variable domain in full, completed from reference TRBV5-1 and TRBJ2-3, reads KAGVTQTPRYLIKTRGQQVTLSCSPISGHRSVSWYQQTPGQGLQFLFEYFSETQRNKGNFPGRFSGRQFSNSRSEMNVSTLELGDSALYLCASSLIGSTDTQYFGPGTRLTVL.

The chain is built from TRBV5-1 and TRBJ2-2; weak D call: TRBD1 (6 bases). There are 15 residues in the CDR3. Germline assignment: CDR1 SGHRS and CDR2 YFSETQ. V was pared by 6 bases and J by 7 bases, with 19 bases between. Here the CDR3 DNA reads TGCGCCAGCACCCATTACCAGGGGATGGACGGGGAGCTGTTTTTT. Translation: CASTHYQGMDGELFF.

This clone was counted once. The gene calls are TRBV7-7 and TRBJ2-1; D remains unclear. V lost 2 bases and J 7 bases, leaving 9 bases between the germline ends. Germline V gene sequence: CDR1 SSHAT, CDR2 FNYEAQ (reference sequence). The CDR3 covers 13 residues. DNA of the CDR3: TGTGCCAGCAGCTTACGGCATGGGAATGAGCAGTTCTTC. Protein sequence: CASSLRHGNEQFF. Full variable domain (outside the CDR3, taken from reference TRBV7-7 and TRBJ2-1): GAGVSQSPRYKVTKRGQDVTLRCDPISSHATLYWYQQALGQGPEFLTYFNYEAQPDKSGLPSDRFSAERPEGSISTLTIQRTEQRDSAMYRCASSLRHGNEQFFGPGTRLTVL.

The gene calls are TRBV4-2 and TRBJ2-1; D perhaps matches TRBD1 (6 bases). The CDR3 is 14 amino acids. Deletions cut 2 bases from V and 6 bases from J, with 11 bases between. Germline-derived CDR1 and CDR2 are LGHNA and YNFKEQ. The CDR3 is CASSQIGQSNEQFF. CDR3 DNA: TGTGCCAGCAGCCAAATAGGACAGTCCAATGAGCAGTTCTTC.

The chain employs TRBV19 and TRBJ2-3; D gene uncertain. Trimming stripped 4 bases from V and 2 bases from J, with 13 bases between. Germline V gene sequence: CDR1 LNHDA, CDR2 SQIVND (reference sequence). This CDR3 is 15 amino acids long. CDR3 DNA sequence: TGTGCCAGTAGTAGGGAAGGGTTACACACAGATACGCAGTATTTT. Protein sequence: CASSREGLHTDTQYF.

V usage is TRBV5-6 and J usage is TRBJ2-4; D call uncertain. V lost 4 bases, J lost 3 bases, and 14 bases lay in between. The CDR3 is made up of 15 amino acids. Germline values: CDR1 SGHDT, CDR2 YYEEEE. The CDR3 sequence: CASSLPKRGKNIQYF. The CDR3 DNA is TGTGCCAGCAGCCTCCCCAAGCGAGGCAAAAACATTCAGTACTTC.

The genes are TRBV7-2 and TRBJ2-7; tentative D call: TRBD1 (6 bases). The CDR3 runs to 16 residues. The V end lost 2 bases, the J end lost 5 bases, and 19 bases lay between the germline ends. The germline gives CDR1 SGHTA, CDR2 FQGNSA. Here the CDR3 DNA reads TGTGCCAGCAGCTTATCCTTACAGGGCCTCTGGGACGAGCAGTACTTC. Encoded protein: CASSLSLQGLWDEQYF. Using reference TRBV7-2 and TRBJ2-7 for the parts outside the CDR3, the full variable domain is GAGVSQSPSNKVTEKGKDVELRCDPISGHTALYWYRQSLGQGLEFLIYFQGNSAPDKSGLPSDRFSAERTGGSVSTLTIQRTQQEDSAVYLCASSLSLQGLWDEQYFGPGTRLTVT.

The V gene is TRBV5-1, the J gene TRBJ2-6; D is unresolved. The CDR3 sequence is 18 residues long. Trimming stripped 6 bases from V and 1 base from J, with 20 bases between. Germline CDR1 reads SGHRS; CDR2 reads YFSETQ. For the CDR3, the DNA is TGCGCCAGCACCTACCTTACGGTGCCGGCGTCTGGGGCCAACGTCCTGACTTTC. It codes for CASTYLTVPASGANVLTF.

The CDR3 reads CASSSGWEQYF. The CDR3 DNA reads as TGCGCCAGCAGTTCAGGGTGGGAGCAGTACTTC. V usage is TRBV10-1 and J usage is TRBJ2-7; maybe TRBD1 (5 bases). CDR1 and CDR2 from the germline V gene are WNHNN and SYGVQD (reference sequence). The CDR3 is 11 residues long. The germline V and J ends were trimmed by 5 bases and 7 bases, with 9 bases remaining between them.